These T cell receptor beta chains were read from a single sample in a study of T cells expressing NK-cell markers. Reprocessing the 5' RACE reads, TCRdb reports a single entry for every CDR3 protein and omits DNA. Its clone listing holds some 300,000 distinct CDR3 sequences. Source material: blood T cells: a sorted CD56 or NKG2C T cell subset, CD4+ or CD8+ T cells, or bulk PBMC T cells (not recorded which). These receptors came from a young man in good health. CDR3s include the opening cysteine and the closing phenylalanine or tryptophan.

V gene,J gene,CDR3 protein
TRBV10-3,TRBJ2-1,CAIRETGNNEQFF
TRBV20-1,TRBJ2-5,CSASRRTGYQETQYF
TRBV5-6,TRBJ1-6,CASSQDRGQPNSPLHF
TRBV29-1,TRBJ2-1,CSVPGTSEQFF
TRBV20-1,TRBJ2-4,CSAEQGAENIQYF
TRBV12-3/TRBV12-4,TRBJ1-1,CASSSRAGQNTEAFF
TRBV28,TRBJ2-1,CASSPPQGQRGNEQFF
TRBV5-1,TRBJ2-5,CASSIRGTGVKTQYF
TRBV15,TRBJ1-4,CATSRDGTGSNEKLFF
TRBV29-1,TRBJ2-3,CSQRMRSTDTQYF
TRBV7-9,TRBJ1-5,CASSSPTGEVNQPQHF
TRBV24-1,TRBJ2-5,CATSDTRVPESQETQYF
TRBV24-1,TRBJ1-1,CATQARDEAFF
TRBV5-1,TRBJ2-1,CATAPGRNNEQFF
TRBV20-1,TRBJ2-7,CSASQVVGYEQYF
TRBV12-3/TRBV12-4,TRBJ1-1,CASSFRRTGVNTEAFF
TRBV20-1,TRBJ2-5,CSASRPLLAPTGRQYF
TRBV9,TRBJ1-6,CASSVGEGSPLHF
TRBV6-1,TRBJ2-2,CASGTDFTGELFF
TRBV29-1,TRBJ2-5,CSVEDPGETQYF
TRBV4-2,TRBJ2-5,CASSQETGAETQYF
TRBV12-3/TRBV12-4,TRBJ2-1,CASNIAPLRDGQFF
TRBV7-2,TRBJ2-5,CASSLFRNQETQYF
TRBV7-2,TRBJ2-7,CASTSSVYSYEQYF
TRBV7-2,TRBJ2-5,CASSPDGETQYF
TRBV12-3/TRBV12-4,TRBJ2-5,CASSPNQGGAQYF
TRBV27,TRBJ2-3,CASGTRRDTQYF
TRBV4-2,TRBJ2-2,CASSQDQYGLAGVTGELFF
TRBV6-6,TRBJ2-1,CASRVRGANEQFF
TRBV7-2,TRBJ2-7,CASSLMGARNSYEQYF
TRBV11-2,TRBJ1-3,CASSLLRLFGNTIYF
TRBV6-5,TRBJ2-1,CASSTTSGRAHEQFF
TRBV14,TRBJ2-3,CASSPRGRREFVDTQYF
TRBV29-1,TRBJ1-2,CSFTEGNYGYTF
TRBV4-2,TRBJ2-3,CASSQDRPSGSRVTDTQYF
TRBV12-3/TRBV12-4,TRBJ1-5,CASSSPTTGRNGQPQHF
TRBV7-9,TRBJ1-6,CASSPMGGMDSPLHF
TRBV7-9,TRBJ1-4,CASSSGQSNVFDEKLFF
TRBV4-3,TRBJ2-5,CASSQDLGRGSETQYF
TRBV24-1,TRBJ2-1,CATEGGWYNEQFF
TRBV29-1,TRBJ2-1,CSVDPANEQFF
TRBV20-1,TRBJ2-1,CSAPGLAGGGAQLNEQFF
TRBV18,TRBJ2-5,CASSPVGRVSEETQYF
TRBV15,TRBJ1-1,CATSRDVQAFF
TRBV20-1,TRBJ2-5,CSASRVQGEETQYF
TRBV12-3/TRBV12-4,TRBJ1-1,CASSGTAMNTEAFF
TRBV29-1,TRBJ2-3,CSVEDRGLSSDTQYF
TRBV20-1,TRBJ2-3,CSARDAFYTDTQYF
TRBV12-3/TRBV12-4,TRBJ2-2,CASSPTFGPGELFF
TRBV5-6,TRBJ2-1,CASSSQGLAGATKQFF
TRBV7-8,TRBJ2-5,CASSLVGLAGVGTETQYF
TRBV6-1,TRBJ1-3,CASSARTGGNTIYF
TRBV29-1,TRBJ1-1,CSIVRGLSTEAFF